One and the same sample provided the 25 T cell receptor beta chains below, sequenced in a study of control samples from healthy donors and cancer patients. TCRdb's copy holds only in-frame clones and misses some; the assay was immunoSEQ multiplex PCR. The sample holds 160,000 or so clones; nearly 96% are singletons and the top ten take 1%. The specimen was blood. The receptor source for this set is a woman aged 25-40 years in good health.

This rearrangement joins TRBV7-9 to TRBJ1-1, with a tentative D call TRBD1 (5 bases). Germline loops: CDR1 SEHNR, CDR2 FQNEAQ (reference sequence). CDR3 length equals 14 residues. Trimming cost V 6 bases and J 4 bases, with 15 bases left between them. CDR3: CASSSSEGLTEAFF. CDR3 DNA sequence: TGTGCCAGCAGTTCTAGCGAGGGGCTCACTGAAGCTTTCTTT.

The table lists this clone with a count of one. The rearrangement uses TRBV6-5 and TRBJ2-1, with D tentatively TRBD1 (5 bases). The V gene lost 6 bases and the J gene lost 4 bases, with 13 bases spanning the gap. The CDR3 is 14 amino acids. Germline CDR1 is MNHEY and CDR2 is SVGAGI. The CDR3 DNA reads as TGTGCCAGCAGCCGAGACAGCCGATACAATGAGCAGTTCTTC. It is translated as CASSRDSRYNEQFF.

The rearrangement joins TRBV11-3 to TRBJ1-4; D is uncertain. V was shortened by 1 base and J by 16 bases, with 16 bases between the two germline ends. Looked up from germline, CDR1 is SGHNT and CDR2 is YENEEA. The CDR3 runs 13 residues. CDR3 residues: CASSLAFGSNRFF. CDR3 nucleotide sequence: TGTGCCAGCAGCTTAGCGTTCGGCAGCAATCGGTTTTTT. Drawing the rest from reference TRBV11-3 and TRBJ1-4, the complete variable domain is EAGVVQSPRYKIIEKKQPVAFWCNPISGHNTLYWYLQNLGQGPELLIRYENEEAVDDSQLPKDRFSAERLKGVDSTLKIQPAELGDSAVYLCASSLAFGSNRFFGSGTQLSVL.

This clone was observed a few times. V and J are TRBV30 and TRBJ2-1, with D hard to call. In germline, CDR1 is GTSNPN, CDR2 SVGIG (reference sequence). This CDR3 has 11 amino acids. The germline V and J ends were trimmed by 2 bases and 7 bases, with 6 bases remaining between them. Here the CDR3 reads CAWSKVNEQFF. CDR3 bases: TGTGCCTGGAGTAAGGTGAATGAGCAGTTCTTC.

This chain connects TRBV29-1 to TRBJ1-5; tentatively, D is TRBD1 (6 bases). The germline CDR1 and CDR2 sequences are SQVTM and ANQGSEA. The length of the CDR3 is 14 residues. V shed 6 bases and J shed 5 bases, with 17 bases lying between them. The CDR3 loop is CSVSTGYRDQPQHF. In DNA form, the CDR3 reads TGCAGCGTCTCGACAGGTTATCGCGATCAGCCCCAGCATTTT.

On this clone: The junction differs from germline at one of its ends, possibly a read error. The chain joins TRBV7-7 to TRBJ2-1; D is unresolved. CDR1 and CDR2 from the germline V gene are SSHAT and FNYEAQ (reference sequence). CDR3 length: 15 residues. CDR3 protein: CASSLGPSSYNEQFF. In DNA, the CDR3 is TGTGCTAGCAGCTTAGGGCCCTCCTCCTACAATGAGCAGTTCTTC.

This chain links TRBV2 with TRBJ2-2; D unresolved. V lost 5 bases and J 7 bases, leaving 11 bases between the germline ends. The germline CDR1 and CDR2 sequences are SNHLY and FYNNEI. The CDR3 loop spans 13 amino acids. The CDR3 protein is CASSSQRYGELFF. The CDR3 coding sequence is TGTGCCAGCAGTTCCCAGAGATACGGGGAGCTGTTTTTT.

The V and J genes are TRBV19 and TRBJ1-3; D gene unclear. The V gene lost 3 bases and the J gene lost 4 bases, with 13 bases spanning the gap. CDR1 and CDR2 (germline): LNHDA, SQIVND (reference sequence). The CDR3 length is 15 residues. CDR3 loop: CASSMEPGRGNTIYF. DNA for the CDR3: TGTGCCAGTAGTATGGAGCCGGGCCGAGGAAACACCATATATTTT.

V is TRBV27 and J is TRBJ2-3, with TRBD2 matching 8 bases. The germline V gene has CDR1 MNHEY and CDR2 SMNVEV (reference sequence). V shed 7 bases, J shed 0 bases, and the junction held 9 bases outside the gene matches. CDR3 length equals 16 residues. This CDR3 reads CASTTHGGESTDTQYF. DNA for the CDR3: TGTGCCAGCACAACCCACGGGGGGGAAAGCACAGATACGCAGTATTTT.

This clone has just one count. V is TRBV19 and J is TRBJ2-7, with 8 nucleotides matching TRBD2. The CDR3 runs 13 residues. Germline V gives CDR1 LNHDA, CDR2 SQIVND (reference sequence). V lost 5 bases to trimming and J lost 3 bases; unmatched junction nucleotides: 3. The CDR3, as DNA: TGTGCCAGTAGTCGGGGGGGGGACTACGAGCAGTACTTC. Translated: CASSRGGDYEQYF. Based on the CDR3 plus reference TRBV19 and TRBJ2-7, the full variable domain is DGGITQSPKYLFRKEGQNVTLSCEQNLNHDAMYWYRQDPGQGLRLIYYSQIVNDFQKGDIAEGYSVSREKKESFPLTVTSAQKNPTAFYLCASSRGGDYEQYFGPGTRLTVT.

Comments on this clone: The same CDR3 can be traced to other DNA sequences in this sample. The rearrangement uses TRBV18 and TRBJ1-2; the D is unclear. V gave up 2 bases and J gave up 2 bases, with 6 bases separating them. Per germline, CDR1 KGHSH and CDR2 LQKENI. The length of the CDR3 is 13 residues. CDR3 loop: CASSPGQNYGYTF. The CDR3 nucleotides are TGTGCCAGCTCACCAGGCCAAAACTATGGCTACACCTTC.

The chain has TRBV5-5 and TRBJ1-1, with 8 bases lining up with TRBD1. V gave up 4 bases and J gave up 1 base; unmatched junction bases: 6. Germline V gene sequence: CDR1 SGHKS, CDR2 YYEKEE (reference sequence). This CDR3 spans 15 amino acids. CDR3 in DNA: TGTGCCAGCAGCCCACGGACAGGGAGGAACACTGAAGCTTTCTTT. It yields the protein CASSPRTGRNTEAFF.

V is TRBV9 and J is TRBJ2-1; 9 positions match TRBD2. This CDR3 has 16 residues. V lost 1 base to trimming and J lost 7 bases; unmatched junction nucleotides: 9. Germline V lookup: CDR1 SGDLS, CDR2 YYNGEE. The CDR3 nucleotides are TGTGCCAGCAGCGTATATAGCGGGAGTGAAATAAATGAGCAGTTCTTC. This translates into CASSVYSGSEINEQFF. Variable domain in full (rest from reference TRBV9 and TRBJ2-1): DSGVTQTPKHLITATGQRVTLRCSPRSGDLSVYWYQQSLDQGLQFLIQYYNGEERAKGNILERFSAQQFPDLHSELNLSSLELGDSALYFCASSVYSGSEINEQFFGPGTRLTVL.

The chain employs TRBV6-2 or TRBV6-3 and TRBJ2-5, with TRBD2 matching over 7 bases. The CDR3 runs 14 residues. Trimming took 5 bases from V and 4 from J; bases not matched to a gene: 7. CDR1 and CDR2 (germline): MNHEY, SVGEGT. In DNA, the CDR3 is TGTGCCAGCAGTGCTCTAGCGGTGGGAGAGACCCAGTACTTC. It specifies CASSALAVGETQYF.

V and J are TRBV7-2 and TRBJ1-2; unclear D gene. V lost 5 bases to trimming and J lost 7 bases, with 17 bases between them. Germline CDR1 reads SGHTA; CDR2 reads FQGNSA. This CDR3 region has 14 residues. CDR3 in amino acids: CASSQSRPGSGYTF. The CDR3 DNA reads TGTGCCAGCAGCCAATCCCGTCCGGGGTCTGGCTACACCTTC.

The chain joins TRBV5-1 to TRBJ2-7, with 8 bases aligning to TRBD1. The V segment lost 4 bases and the J segment 0 bases; nucleotides outside the gene matches: 6. Germline CDR1 SGHRS, CDR2 YFSETQ. The CDR3 spans 15 residues. The CDR3 region has the DNA TGCGCCAGCAGCCCTAACAGGGGGGCCTCCTACGAGCAGTACTTC. It yields the protein CASSPNRGASYEQYF.

The V gene is TRBV11-2, the J gene TRBJ2-1; the D is unclear. CDR1 is SGHAT, CDR2 FQNNGV, per germline. This CDR3 is built from 16 residues. The V end lost 3 bases, the J end lost 3 bases, and 15 bases lay between the germline ends. CDR3 DNA sequence: TGTGCCAGCAGCTTTAGAGGAGACCCTAGCTACAATGAGCAGTTCTTC. This codes for CASSFRGDPSYNEQFF. The whole variable domain, remainder taken from reference TRBV11-2 and TRBJ2-1, is EAGVAQSPRYKIIEKRQSVAFWCNPISGHATLYWYQQILGQGPKLLIQFQNNGVVDDSQLPKDRFSAERLKGVDSTLKIQPAKLEDSAVYLCASSFRGDPSYNEQFFGPGTRLTVL.

The chain employs TRBV7-8 and TRBJ2-2; tentative D call: TRBD1 (5 bases). The CDR3 loop spans 15 amino acids. V gave up 2 bases and J gave up 2 bases, with 9 bases separating them. Germline assignment: CDR1 SGHVS and CDR2 FQNEAQ. For the CDR3, the DNA is TGTGCCAGCAGCTTACCCCAGGGAAACACCGGGGAGCTGTTTTTT. This gives the protein CASSLPQGNTGELFF. The full variable domain, completed using reference TRBV7-8 and TRBJ2-2, is GAGVSQSPRYKVAKRGQDVALRCDPISGHVSLFWYQQALGQGPEFLTYFQNEAQLDKSGLPSDRFFAERPEGSVSTLKIQRTQQEDSAVYLCASSLPQGNTGELFFGEGSRLTVL.

The J gene is TRBJ2-7, the V gene TRBV6-5; 7 bases align to TRBD2. The CDR3 is 13 amino acids. In germline, CDR1 is MNHEY, CDR2 SVGAGI. Germline trimming cut 6 bases from V and 3 bases from J; bases unmatched to any gene: 5. CDR3 in amino acids: CASSPGDYYEQYF. The DNA of the CDR3 is TGTGCCAGCAGCCCGGGGGACTACTACGAGCAGTACTTC.

In its sample, this clone was seen once. CDR3 nucleotide sequence: TGTGCCAGCAGTCAGAGACAGGGGCCCTACGAGCAGTACTTC. Translated, it gives CASSQRQGPYEQYF. The chain joins TRBV27 to TRBJ2-7, with TRBD1 matching over 8 bases. V lost 5 bases, J lost 2 bases, and 5 bases stayed unmatched. The CDR3 is 14 amino acids. From germline, CDR1 is MNHEY and CDR2 SMNVEV (reference sequence).

The chain is built from TRBV20-1 and TRBJ1-1; D is ambiguous. The CDR3 length is 11 residues. CDR1 and CDR2 (germline): DFQATT, SNEGSKA (reference sequence). V lost 0 bases and J 11 bases, leaving 10 bases between the germline ends. For the CDR3, the DNA is TGCAGTGCTAGAGATATCCGAGACGCTTTCTTT. Encoded protein: CSARDIRDAFF.

This clone was seen ten or more times. The rearrangement uses TRBV6-2 or TRBV6-3 and TRBJ1-1, with 7 positions matching TRBD1. Germline V gene lookup returns CDR1 MNHEY and CDR2 SVGEGT. V lost 2 bases and J lost 5; bases outside the gene matches: 5. The CDR3 covers 14 residues. The CDR3 here is CASSYGTDVTEAFF. The DNA for the CDR3 is TGTGCCAGCAGTTACGGGACAGACGTAACTGAAGCTTTCTTT.

The chain links TRBV12-3 or TRBV12-4 to TRBJ1-2; D unclear. This CDR3 is 13 amino acids long. V was pared by 6 bases and J by 8 bases, with 16 bases between. In DNA, the CDR3 is TGTGCCAGCAGCCCAAAGGGCGGTGGCGGCTACACCTTC. Its translation: CASSPKGGGGYTF.

J is TRBJ2-2 and V is TRBV5-1; 8 positions match TRBD1. The CDR3 totals 15 residues. Germline V gene lookup returns CDR1 SGHRS and CDR2 YFSETQ. V was pared by 0 bases and J by 7 bases, with 5 bases of the junction left unmatched. The CDR3 nucleotides are TGCGCCAGCAGCTTGGACAGGGGGTTAGTCGGGGAGCTGTTTTTT. As protein: CASSLDRGLVGELFF.

This chain links TRBV2 with TRBJ2-1, with TRBD1 identical over 7 bases. Germline values: CDR1 SNHLY, CDR2 FYNNEI. The CDR3 runs to 16 residues. With V trimmed by 3 bases and J by 3 bases, 8 bases remained unmatched. This CDR3 reads CASSDRRQGSYNEQFF. CDR3 sequence (DNA): TGTGCCAGCAGTGACCGGAGACAGGGTAGCTACAATGAGCAGTTCTTC.